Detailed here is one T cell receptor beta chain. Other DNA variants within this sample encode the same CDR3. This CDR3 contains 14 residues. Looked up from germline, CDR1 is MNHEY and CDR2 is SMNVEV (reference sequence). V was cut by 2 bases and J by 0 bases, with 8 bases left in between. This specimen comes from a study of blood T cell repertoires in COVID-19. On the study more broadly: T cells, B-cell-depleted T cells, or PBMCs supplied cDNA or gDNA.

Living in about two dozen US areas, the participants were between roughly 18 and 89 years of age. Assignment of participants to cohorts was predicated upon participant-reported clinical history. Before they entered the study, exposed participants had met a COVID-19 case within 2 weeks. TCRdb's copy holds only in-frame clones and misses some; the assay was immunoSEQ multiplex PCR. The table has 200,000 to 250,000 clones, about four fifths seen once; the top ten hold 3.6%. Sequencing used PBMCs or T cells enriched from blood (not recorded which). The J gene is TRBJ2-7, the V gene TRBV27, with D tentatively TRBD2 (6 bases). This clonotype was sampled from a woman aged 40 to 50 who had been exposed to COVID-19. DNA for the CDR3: TGTGCCAGCAGTTTAGGGGGGACCTCCTACGAGCAGTACTTC. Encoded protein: CASSLGGTSYEQYF.